These T cell receptor beta chains were read from a single sample in a study of blood T cell repertoires in COVID-19. This table comes from immunoSEQ multiplex PCR, and its TCRdb copy is limited to in-frame clones, with some not included. The table has roughly 190,000 clones, 87% seen once. Sequencing input: peripheral blood. These receptors were obtained from a man in his fifties or sixties with active or convalescent COVID-19. CDR3s include the opening cysteine and the closing phenylalanine or tryptophan. Fields, in order: clone size, D gene, V gene, J gene, CDR3 protein, CDR3 DNA. A D gene is named only where the DNA matches it firmly. Some rows mark clone size as missing; the rest say once, few, many or name a class of expanded clone.

abundance: -; d_gene: TRBD1; v_gene: TRBV7-9; j_gene: TRBJ2-5; CDR3aa: CASSPRTGRETQYF; CDR3nt: TGTGCCAGCAGCCCCCGGACAGGGAGGGAGACCCAGTACTTC
abundance: -; d_gene: -; v_gene: TRBV6-5; j_gene: TRBJ2-1; CDR3aa: CASTPRELSYNEQFF; CDR3nt: TGTGCCAGCACCCCGCGGGAACTCTCCTACAATGAGCAGTTCTTC
abundance: -; d_gene: -; v_gene: TRBV2; j_gene: TRBJ2-3; CDR3aa: CASSPSLEDTQYF; CDR3nt: TGTGCCAGCAGTCCATCCTTAGAAGATACGCAGTATTTT
abundance: -; d_gene: TRBD1; v_gene: TRBV5-1; j_gene: TRBJ1-4; CDR3aa: CASSIQGRGEKLFF; CDR3nt: TGCGCCAGCAGCATACAGGGGCGGGGTGAAAAACTGTTTTTT
abundance: -; d_gene: -; v_gene: TRBV2; j_gene: TRBJ1-1; CDR3aa: CASRLGRTTEAFF; CDR3nt: TGTGCCAGCAGACTAGGGAGGACCACTGAAGCTTTCTTT
abundance: -; d_gene: -; v_gene: TRBV21-1; j_gene: TRBJ2-2; CDR3aa: CASSKVGPTGVATGELFF; CDR3nt: TGTGCCAGCAGCAAAGTGGGGCCGACAGGTGTGGCCACCGGGGAGCTGTTTTTT
abundance: -; d_gene: -; v_gene: TRBV7-2; j_gene: TRBJ1-1; CDR3aa: CASSSVGRNTEAFF; CDR3nt: TGTGCCAGCAGCTCGGTTGGTAGGAACACTGAAGCTTTCTTT
abundance: -; d_gene: TRBD2; v_gene: TRBV12-5; j_gene: TRBJ2-1; CDR3aa: CASGAGLDSNEQFF; CDR3nt: TGTGCTAGTGGTGCCGGACTAGATTCCAATGAGCAGTTCTTC
abundance: -; d_gene: -; v_gene: TRBV5-1; j_gene: TRBJ2-1; CDR3aa: CASSPDPEGNYNEQFF; CDR3nt: TGCGCCAGCAGCCCGGATCCGGAGGGCAACTACAATGAGCAGTTCTTC
abundance: -; d_gene: -; v_gene: TRBV4-2; j_gene: TRBJ1-3; CDR3aa: CASSQDGPRPGNTIYF; CDR3nt: TGTGCCAGCAGCCAAGATGGGCCAAGACCGGGAAACACCATATATTTT
abundance: -; d_gene: TRBD2; v_gene: TRBV5-1; j_gene: TRBJ2-7; CDR3aa: CASSFRGGDEQYF; CDR3nt: TGCGCCAGCAGCTTTCGCGGGGGGGACGAGCAGTACTTC
abundance: few; d_gene: -; v_gene: TRBV4-1; j_gene: TRBJ2-4; CDR3aa: CASRRRLGEGNIQYF; CDR3nt: TGCGCCAGCAGGCGACGCCTTGGAGAGGGAAACATTCAGTACTTC